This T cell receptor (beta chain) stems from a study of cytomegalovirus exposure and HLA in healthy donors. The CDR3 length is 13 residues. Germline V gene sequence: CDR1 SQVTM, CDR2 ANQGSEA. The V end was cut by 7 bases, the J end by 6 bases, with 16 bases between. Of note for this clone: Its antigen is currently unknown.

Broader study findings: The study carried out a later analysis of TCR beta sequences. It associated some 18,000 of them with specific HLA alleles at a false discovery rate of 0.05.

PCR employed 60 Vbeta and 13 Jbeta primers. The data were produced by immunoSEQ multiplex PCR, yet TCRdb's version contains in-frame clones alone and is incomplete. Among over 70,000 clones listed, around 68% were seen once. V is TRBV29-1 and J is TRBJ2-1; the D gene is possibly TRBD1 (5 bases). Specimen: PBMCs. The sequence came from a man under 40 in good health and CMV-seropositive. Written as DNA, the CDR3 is TGCAGCGCCTGGAGTAGACAGTCCAATGAGCAGTTCTTC. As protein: CSAWSRQSNEQFF.